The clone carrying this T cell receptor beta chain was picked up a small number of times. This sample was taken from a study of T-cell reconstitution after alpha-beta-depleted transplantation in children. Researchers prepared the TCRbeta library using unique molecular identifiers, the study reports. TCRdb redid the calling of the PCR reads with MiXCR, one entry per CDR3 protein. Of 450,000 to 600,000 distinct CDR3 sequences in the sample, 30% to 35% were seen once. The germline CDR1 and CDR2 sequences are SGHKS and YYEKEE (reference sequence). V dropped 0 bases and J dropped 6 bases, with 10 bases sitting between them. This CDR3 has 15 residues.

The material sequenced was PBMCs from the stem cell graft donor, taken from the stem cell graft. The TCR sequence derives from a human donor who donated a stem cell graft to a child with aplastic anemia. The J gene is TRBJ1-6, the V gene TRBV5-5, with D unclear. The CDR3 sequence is CASSLEPGFNSPLHF. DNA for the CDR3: TGTGCCAGCAGCTTGGAACCAGGCTTTAATTCACCCCTCCACTTT.